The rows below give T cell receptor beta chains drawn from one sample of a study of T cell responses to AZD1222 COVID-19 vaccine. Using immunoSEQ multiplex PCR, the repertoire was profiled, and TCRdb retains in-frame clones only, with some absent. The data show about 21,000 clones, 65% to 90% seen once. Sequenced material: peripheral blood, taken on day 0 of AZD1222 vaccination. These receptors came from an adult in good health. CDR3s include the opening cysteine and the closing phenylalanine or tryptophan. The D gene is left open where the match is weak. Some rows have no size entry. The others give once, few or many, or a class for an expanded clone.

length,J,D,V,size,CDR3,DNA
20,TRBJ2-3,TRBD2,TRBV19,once,CASSIPTGLAAEVATDTQYF,TGTGCCAGTAGTATTCCCACGGGACTAGCGGCGGAGGTGGCCACAGATACGCAGTATTTT
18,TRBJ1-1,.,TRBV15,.,CATSRDGGWASGNTEAFF,TGTGCCACCAGCAGAGACGGCGGATGGGCCTCGGGGAACACTGAAGCTTTCTTT
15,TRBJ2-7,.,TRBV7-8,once,CASSFLSRSPYEQYF,TGTGCCAGCAGCTTTCTATCACGGTCCCCCTACGAGCAGTACTTC
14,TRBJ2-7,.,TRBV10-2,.,CASSEGKDSYEQYF,TGCGCCAGCAGTGAAGGGAAAGACTCCTACGAGCAGTACTTC
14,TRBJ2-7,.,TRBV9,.,CASSVVGGLDEQYF,TGTGCCAGCAGCGTAGTTGGGGGTCTCGACGAGCAGTACTTC
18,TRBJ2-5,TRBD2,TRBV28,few,CASSPWEGLAGVAETQYF,TGTGCCAGCAGCCCCTGGGAAGGACTAGCGGGAGTAGCAGAGACCCAGTACTTC
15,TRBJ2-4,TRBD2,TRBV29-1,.,CSVVRRGGHSNIQYF,TGCAGCGTTGTGCGGCGGGGGGGGCATTCAAACATTCAGTACTTC
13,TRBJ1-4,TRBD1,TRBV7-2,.,CASSSGTGEKLFF,TGTGCCAGCAGCTCTGGGACAGGTGAAAAACTGTTTTTT
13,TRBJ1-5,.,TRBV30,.,CAWSFTGNQPQHF,TGTGCCTGGAGTTTTACAGGCAATCAGCCCCAGCATTTT
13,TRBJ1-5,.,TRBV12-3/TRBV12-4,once,CASSLGGGQPQHF,TGTGCCAGCAGCCTAGGGGGGGGACAGCCCCAGCATTTT
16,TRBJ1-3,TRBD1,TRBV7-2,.,CASSFDRTGSGNTIYF,TGTGCCAGCAGCTTCGACCGGACAGGGTCTGGAAACACCATATATTTT
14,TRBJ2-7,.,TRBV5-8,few,CASSFGADRLEQYF,TGTGCCAGCAGCTTTGGGGCGGACCGGTTGGAGCAGTACTTC
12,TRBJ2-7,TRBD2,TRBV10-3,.,CAAGTSGYEQYF,TGTGCCGCCGGGACTAGCGGTTACGAGCAGTACTTC
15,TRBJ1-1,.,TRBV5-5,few,CASSLAQGGSTEAFF,TGTGCCAGCAGCTTGGCTCAGGGTGGGTCCACTGAAGCTTTCTTT
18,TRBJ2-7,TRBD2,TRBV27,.,CASSFLPGTSAITYEQYF,TGTGCCAGCAGTTTCCTACCAGGGACTAGCGCAATAACCTACGAGCAGTACTTC
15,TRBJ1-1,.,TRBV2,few,CASRPGDGRGTEAFF,TGTGCCAGCAGACCCGGGGACGGGAGGGGCACTGAAGCTTTCTTT
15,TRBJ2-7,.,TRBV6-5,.,CASRRPGTGTYEQYF,TGTGCCAGCAGACGCCCCGGGACCGGGACCTACGAGCAGTACTTC
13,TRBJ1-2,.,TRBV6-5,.,CASSKDGNYGYTF,TGTGCCAGCAGCAAAGACGGAAACTATGGCTACACCTTC
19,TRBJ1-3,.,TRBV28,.,CASSLSLSFGLTSGNTIYF,TGTGCCAGCAGTTTATCATTATCGTTCGGGCTGACCTCTGGAAACACCATATATTTT
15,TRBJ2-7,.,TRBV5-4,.,CASSQGGTVTYEQYF,TGTGCCAGCAGCCAAGGGGGGACTGTCACCTACGAGCAGTACTTC
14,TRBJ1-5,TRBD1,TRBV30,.,CAWSTDRGRQPQHF,TGTGCCTGGAGTACCGACAGGGGAAGGCAGCCCCAGCATTTT
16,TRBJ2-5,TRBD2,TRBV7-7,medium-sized,CASSRAGGRAGETQYF,TGTGCTAGCAGCCGCGCCGGCGGGAGGGCCGGAGAGACCCAGTACTTC
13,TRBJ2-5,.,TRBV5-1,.,CASSSNSKETQYF,TGCGCCAGCAGCTCGAATAGTAAAGAGACCCAGTACTTC
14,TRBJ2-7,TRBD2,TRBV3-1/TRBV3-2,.,CASSLSGGAYEQYF,TGTGCCAGCAGCTTAAGCGGGGGGGCCTACGAGCAGTACTTC
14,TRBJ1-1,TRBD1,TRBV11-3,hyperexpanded,CASSLGGTVSEAFF,TGTGCCAGCAGCTTAGGGGGGACAGTATCTGAAGCTTTCTTT
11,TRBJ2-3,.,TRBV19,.,CASSTGDTQYF,TGTGCCAGTAGCACGGGGGATACGCAGTATTTT
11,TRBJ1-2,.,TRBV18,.,CASSPEYGYTF,TGTGCCAGCTCACCGGAGTATGGCTACACCTTC
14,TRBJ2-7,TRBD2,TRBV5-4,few,CASSFAGGPDVQYF,TGTGCCAGCAGCTTTGCGGGAGGGCCAGATGTGCAGTACTTC
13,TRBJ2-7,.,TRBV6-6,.,CASSSSGSYEQYF,TGTGCCAGCAGTTCCTCCGGGAGTTACGAGCAGTACTTC
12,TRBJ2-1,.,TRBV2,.,CASNIPSNEQFF,TGTGCCAGCAATATTCCTAGCAATGAGCAGTTCTTC
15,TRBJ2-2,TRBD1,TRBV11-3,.,CASSSGQGSAGELFF,TGTGCCAGCAGCTCAGGACAGGGAAGTGCCGGGGAGCTGTTTTTT
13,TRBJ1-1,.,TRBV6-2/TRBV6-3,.,CASSYLGGPEAFF,TGTGCCAGCAGTTACTTAGGGGGTCCTGAAGCTTTCTTT
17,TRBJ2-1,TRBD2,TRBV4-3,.,CASSQETSGGFYNEQFF,TGCGCCAGCAGCCAAGAAACTAGCGGGGGTTTCTACAATGAGCAGTTCTTC
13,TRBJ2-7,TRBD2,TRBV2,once,CASTQREFREQYF,TGTGCCAGCACCCAGCGGGAATTCCGGGAGCAGTACTTC
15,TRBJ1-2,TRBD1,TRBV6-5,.,CASIPQGRGQVGYTF,TGTGCCAGCATCCCCCAAGGCAGGGGGCAGGTTGGCTACACCTTC
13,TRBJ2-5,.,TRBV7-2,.,CASSPRAGETQYF,TGTGCCAGCAGCCCACGGGCGGGGGAGACCCAGTACTTC
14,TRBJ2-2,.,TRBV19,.,CASSPYPNTGELFF,TGTGCCAGTAGTCCCTATCCGAACACCGGGGAGCTGTTTTTT
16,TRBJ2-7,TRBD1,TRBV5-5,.,CASSEGAGTGTYEQYF,TGTGCCAGCAGCGAAGGCGCCGGGACAGGGACCTACGAGCAGTACTTC
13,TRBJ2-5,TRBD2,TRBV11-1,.,CASSRAGLETQYF,TGTGCCAGCAGCCGAGCGGGGCTAGAGACCCAGTACTTC
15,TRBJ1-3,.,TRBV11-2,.,CASSLGVGTTSTIYF,TGTGCCAGCAGCTTAGGGGTAGGGACTACGAGCACCATATATTTT
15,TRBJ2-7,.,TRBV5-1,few,CASSWTSNRDYEQYF,TGCGCCAGCAGCTGGACCTCGAATAGAGACTACGAGCAGTACTTC
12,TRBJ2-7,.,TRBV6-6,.,CASSKTGYEQYF,TGTGCCAGCAGTAAAACAGGGTATGAGCAGTACTTC
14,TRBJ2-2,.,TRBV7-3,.,CASSAGKFAGELFF,TGTGCCAGCAGCGCGGGCAAATTTGCCGGGGAGCTGTTTTTT
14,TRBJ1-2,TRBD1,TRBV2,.,CASSADRGESGYTF,TGTGCCAGCAGCGCGGACAGGGGGGAGTCGGGCTACACCTTC
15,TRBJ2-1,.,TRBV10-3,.,CAISEEQGILNEQFF,TGTGCCATCAGTGAAGAGCAGGGGATACTAAATGAGCAGTTCTTC
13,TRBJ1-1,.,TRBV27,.,CASSLGGRTEAFF,TGTGCCAGCAGTCTAGGGGGTAGGACTGAAGCTTTCTTT
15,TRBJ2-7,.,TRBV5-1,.,CASSLTSTSPNEQYF,TGCGCCAGCAGCTTGACCTCGACAAGCCCCAACGAGCAGTACTTC
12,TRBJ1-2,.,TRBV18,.,CASSPQNYGYTF,TGTGCCAGCTCACCTCAAAATTATGGCTACACCTTC
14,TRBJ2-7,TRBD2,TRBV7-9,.,CASSPREGRREQYF,TGTGCCAGCAGCCCACGGGAGGGCCGGCGCGAGCAGTACTTC
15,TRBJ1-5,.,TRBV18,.,CASSPPTGGNQPQHF,TGTGCCAGCTCACCCCCGACAGGTGGGAATCAGCCCCAGCATTTT
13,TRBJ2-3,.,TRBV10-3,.,CATSTGTTDTQYF,TGTGCCACATCGACAGGAACAACAGATACGCAGTATTTT
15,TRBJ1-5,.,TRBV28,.,CASSFTEELNQPQHF,TGTGCCAGCAGTTTCACCGAAGAACTGAATCAGCCCCAGCATTTT
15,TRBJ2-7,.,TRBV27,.,CASRLTRAQLYEQYF,TGTGCCAGCAGACTAACCCGGGCCCAGCTCTACGAGCAGTACTTC